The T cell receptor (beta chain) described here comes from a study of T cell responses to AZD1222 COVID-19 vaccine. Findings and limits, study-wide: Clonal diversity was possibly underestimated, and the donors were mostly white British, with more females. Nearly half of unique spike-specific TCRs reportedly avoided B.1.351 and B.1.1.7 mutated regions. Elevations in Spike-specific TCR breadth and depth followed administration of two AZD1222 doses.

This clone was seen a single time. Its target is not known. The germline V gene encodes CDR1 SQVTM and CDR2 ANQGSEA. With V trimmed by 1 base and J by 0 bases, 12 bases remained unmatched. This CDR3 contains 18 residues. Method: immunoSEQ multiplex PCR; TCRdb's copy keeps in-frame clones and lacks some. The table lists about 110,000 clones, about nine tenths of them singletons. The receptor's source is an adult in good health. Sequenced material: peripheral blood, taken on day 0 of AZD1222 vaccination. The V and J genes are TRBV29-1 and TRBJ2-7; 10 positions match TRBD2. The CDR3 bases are TGCAGCGTTGAAGGGGGTGGTTTTAGCGGGAGGTCCTCCTACGAGCAGTACTTC. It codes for CSVEGGGFSGRSSYEQYF.